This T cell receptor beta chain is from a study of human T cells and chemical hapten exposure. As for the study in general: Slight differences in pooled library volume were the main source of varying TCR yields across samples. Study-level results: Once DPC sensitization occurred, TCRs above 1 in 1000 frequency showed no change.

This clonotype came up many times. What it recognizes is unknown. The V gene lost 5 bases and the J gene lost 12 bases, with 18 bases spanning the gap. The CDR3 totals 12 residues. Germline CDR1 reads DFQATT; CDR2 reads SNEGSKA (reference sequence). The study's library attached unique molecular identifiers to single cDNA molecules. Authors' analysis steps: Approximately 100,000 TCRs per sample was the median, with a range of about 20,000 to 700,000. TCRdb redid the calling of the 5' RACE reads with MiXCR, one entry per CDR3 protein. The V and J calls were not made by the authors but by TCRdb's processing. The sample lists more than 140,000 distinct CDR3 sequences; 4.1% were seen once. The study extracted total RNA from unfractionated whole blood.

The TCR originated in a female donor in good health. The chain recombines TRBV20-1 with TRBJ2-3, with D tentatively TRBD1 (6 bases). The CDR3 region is CSAPLRTDEQYF. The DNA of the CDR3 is TGCAGTGCTCCCTTAAGGACAGACGAACAGTATTTT.